This T cell receptor (beta chain) was documented in a study of response to subunit inactivated influenza vaccine. V lost 0 bases to trimming and J lost 6 bases; unmatched junction nucleotides: 5. The germline gives CDR1 DFQATT, CDR2 SNEGSKA (reference sequence). This CDR3 is 15 amino acids long. TCRdb redid the calling of the RT-PCR reads with MiXCR, one entry per CDR3 protein. This table holds 500,000 or so distinct CDR3 sequences, around 9.9% found once. The sample in question was PBMCs from blood, obtained more than 35 days after vaccination. The chain has TRBV20-1 and TRBJ2-1; 10 bases align to TRBD2. The TCR comes from a man aged 45-65 years who received an inactivated influenza vaccine. CDR3 in amino acids: CSARDASGGVNEQFF. The CDR3 DNA follows: TGCAGTGCTAGAGACGCTAGCGGGGGAGTCAATGAGCAGTTCTTC.